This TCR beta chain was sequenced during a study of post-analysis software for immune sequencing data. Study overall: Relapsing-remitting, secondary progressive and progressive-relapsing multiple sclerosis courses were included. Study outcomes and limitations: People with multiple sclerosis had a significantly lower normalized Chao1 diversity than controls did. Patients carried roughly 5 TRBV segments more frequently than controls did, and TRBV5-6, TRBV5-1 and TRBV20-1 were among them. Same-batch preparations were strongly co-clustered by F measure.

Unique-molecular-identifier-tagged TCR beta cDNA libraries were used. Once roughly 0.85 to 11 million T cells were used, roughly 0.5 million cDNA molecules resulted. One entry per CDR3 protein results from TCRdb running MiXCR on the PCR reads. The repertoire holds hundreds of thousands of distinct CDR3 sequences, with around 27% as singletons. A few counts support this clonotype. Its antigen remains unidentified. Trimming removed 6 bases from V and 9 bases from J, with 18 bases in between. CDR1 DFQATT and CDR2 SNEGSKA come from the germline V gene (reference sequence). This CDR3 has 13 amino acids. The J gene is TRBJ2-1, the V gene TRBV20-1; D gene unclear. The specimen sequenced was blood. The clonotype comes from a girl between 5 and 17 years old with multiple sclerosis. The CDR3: CSAEVAVWREQFF. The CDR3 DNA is TGCAGTGCAGAGGTGGCTGTATGGCGTGAGCAGTTCTTC.